These T cell receptor beta chains were read from a single sample in a study of shared clonotypes between healthy human individuals. The assay was immunoSEQ multiplex PCR, and TCRdb's table has in-frame clones only and misses some. The sample lists around 2,000,000 clones; 85% to 95% were seen once. Sequenced: naive CD8+ T cells from PBMCs. These receptors originate from a young man in good health. Some clones in this sample may be carry-over from other donors' samples. Each CDR3 is given with its conserved first and last residue. The D gene is left open where the match is weak. Size values are once, few and many counts, or a class for expanded clones, and some rows have none.

J gene: TRBJ2-7
D gene: TRBD1
V gene: TRBV5-1
clone size: once
CDR3 DNA: TGCGCCAGCAGCGCTGACAGGGGATTGTACGAGCAGTACTTC
CDR3 protein: CASSADRGLYEQYF

J gene: TRBJ2-7
D gene: NA
V gene: TRBV5-6
clone size: NA
CDR3 DNA: TGTGCCAGCAGCTCGTTTATACCTTCTTTAGCATCCTACGAGCAGTACTTC
CDR3 protein: CASSSFIPSLASYEQYF

J gene: TRBJ2-5
D gene: NA
V gene: TRBV9
clone size: NA
CDR3 DNA: TGTGCCAGCAGCCCCGGCGGCTCGGGCGGGACCCAGTACTTC
CDR3 protein: CASSPGGSGGTQYF

J gene: TRBJ2-7
D gene: TRBD2
V gene: TRBV27
clone size: NA
CDR3 DNA: TGTGCCAGCAGTTTCGTAGGCGGGACTAGCCCCAACGAGCAGTACTTC
CDR3 protein: CASSFVGGTSPNEQYF

J gene: TRBJ1-2
D gene: NA
V gene: TRBV5-4
clone size: NA
CDR3 DNA: TGTGCCAGCAGCGGACCTCAGGAGGCTAACTATGGCTACACCTTC
CDR3 protein: CASSGPQEANYGYTF

J gene: TRBJ2-5
D gene: NA
V gene: TRBV28
clone size: NA
CDR3 DNA: TGTGCCAGCAGTCGCACAACACAGGACCCTCGGGAGACCCAGTACTTC
CDR3 protein: CASSRTTQDPRETQYF

J gene: TRBJ2-2
D gene: NA
V gene: TRBV27
clone size: NA
CDR3 DNA: TGTGCCAGCAGTTTATCGATAGGGGGGGCCGGGGAGCTGTTTTTT
CDR3 protein: CASSLSIGGAGELFF

J gene: TRBJ2-7
D gene: NA
V gene: TRBV6-1
clone size: NA
CDR3 DNA: TGTGCCAGCAGTGAGTACGTAGGGGGTTTATACGAGCAGTACTTC
CDR3 protein: CASSEYVGGLYEQYF

J gene: TRBJ2-5
D gene: TRBD2
V gene: TRBV9
clone size: NA
CDR3 DNA: TGTGCCAGCAGCTCTAGCGGGAGGCGCCAAGAGACCCAGTACTTC
CDR3 protein: CASSSSGRRQETQYF

J gene: TRBJ2-7
D gene: TRBD2
V gene: TRBV28
clone size: NA
CDR3 DNA: TGTGCCAGCAGTTTTGTGGGGGGGTACGAGCAGTACTTC
CDR3 protein: CASSFVGGYEQYF

J gene: TRBJ2-2
D gene: NA
V gene: TRBV6-1
clone size: NA
CDR3 DNA: TGTGCCAGCAGCTCCTCCCGTATTAACACCGGGGAGCTGTTTTTT
CDR3 protein: CASSSSRINTGELFF

J gene: TRBJ2-7
D gene: NA
V gene: TRBV27
clone size: NA
CDR3 DNA: TGTGCCAGCAGTTTTATCAGGGGAGGTCTCGAGCAGTACTTC
CDR3 protein: CASSFIRGGLEQYF

J gene: TRBJ2-7
D gene: TRBD1
V gene: TRBV28
clone size: NA
CDR3 DNA: TGTGCCAGCAGTCCCTCGGGACAGCCAACCTACGAGCAGTACTTC
CDR3 protein: CASSPSGQPTYEQYF

J gene: TRBJ1-5
D gene: TRBD1
V gene: TRBV27
clone size: NA
CDR3 DNA: TGTGCCAGCAGTAGCAGGGGGAGTCAGCCCCAGCATTTT
CDR3 protein: CASSSRGSQPQHF

J gene: TRBJ1-1
D gene: NA
V gene: TRBV19
clone size: NA
CDR3 DNA: TGTGCCAGTAGTTTAAGCATGGCGGCTTTCTTT
CDR3 protein: CASSLSMAAFF

J gene: TRBJ1-2
D gene: NA
V gene: TRBV9
clone size: NA
CDR3 DNA: TGTGCCAGCAGCTCCCGAGAGGGGAAGAACGTTTTC
CDR3 protein: CASSSREGKNVF

J gene: TRBJ1-2
D gene: NA
V gene: TRBV7-3
clone size: NA
CDR3 DNA: TGTGCCAGCAGCCCCGACCCTCAGGGCTACACCTTC
CDR3 protein: CASSPDPQGYTF

J gene: TRBJ1-1
D gene: NA
V gene: TRBV28
clone size: NA
CDR3 DNA: TGTGCCAGCAGTCCGATTACAGGGAGGGGCGACACTGAAGCTTTCTTT
CDR3 protein: CASSPITGRGDTEAFF